A selection of T cell receptor beta chains follows, all from one sample in a study of OX40 agonist ivuxolimab in advanced cancers. TCRdb's copy holds only in-frame clones and misses some; the assay was immunoSEQ multiplex PCR. The sample records 20,000 to 30,000 clones, under 95% being singletons. The material was CD4+ or CD8+ T cells sorted from blood, obtained in a trial of the OX40 agonist ivuxolimab. The receptors were gathered from an adult with an advanced solid tumor such as melanoma, head and neck, liver or kidney cancer. Both conserved end residues are part of each CDR3. The D gene is left open where the match is weak.

d_call	v_call	j_call	cdr3_nt	cdr3_aa
-	TRBV6-1	TRBJ2-5	TGTGCCAGCAGTGACGGACGGACTGACCCCCGAAAGACCCAGTACTTC	CASSDGRTDPRKTQYF
TRBD1	TRBV29-1	TRBJ2-2	TGCAGCGGGGACAGGGGTGTCGGGGAGCTGTTTTTT	CSGDRGVGELFF
TRBD2	TRBV6-5	TRBJ2-2	TGTGCCAGCAGTTACCAGGGACTATTGAACACCGGGGAGCTGTTTTTT	CASSYQGLLNTGELFF
-	TRBV27	TRBJ2-7	TGTGCCAGCAGAGACCAGGGGATAGGGACCTACGAGCAGTACTTC	CASRDQGIGTYEQYF
-	TRBV6-6	TRBJ2-1	TGTGCCAGCGGGCGGAGCTACAATGAGCAGTTCTTC	CASGRSYNEQFF
TRBD1	TRBV27	TRBJ1-2	TGTGCCAGCACCCTGGGCAGGGGGTATGGCTACACCTTC	CASTLGRGYGYTF
TRBD1	TRBV11-3	TRBJ2-7	TGTGCCAGCAGCTTGGCAGGGGGTCCCTACGAGCAGTACTTC	CASSLAGGPYEQYF
-	TRBV7-3	TRBJ2-1	TGTGCCAGCAGCTTAGGCTACAATGAGCAGTTCTTC	CASSLGYNEQFF
-	TRBV7-3	TRBJ2-3	TGTGCCAGCAGCTTCATGGGGTACACAGATACGCAGTATTTT	CASSFMGYTDTQYF
-	TRBV28	TRBJ2-7	TGTGCCAGCAGAACAACAGCTATCTACGAGCAGTACTTC	CASRTTAIYEQYF
-	TRBV5-1	TRBJ2-3	TGCGCCAGCAGCTCGCTTGGGGATACGCAGTATTTT	CASSSLGDTQYF
-	TRBV6-4	TRBJ2-2	TGTGCCAGCAGTGACTCAGGGGGAACCGGGGAGCTGTTTTTT	CASSDSGGTGELFF
-	TRBV5-1	TRBJ2-5	TGCGCCAGCGGATCGGGGTCGGCGGGGAACGCAGAGACCCAGTACTTC	CASGSGSAGNAETQYF
-	TRBV6-5	TRBJ1-6	TGTGCCAGCAGTCCGAGACTGAATTCACCCCTCCACTTT	CASSPRLNSPLHF
TRBD1	TRBV6-4	TRBJ1-2	TGTGCCAGCAGTGCCCAGGGGGGGGCTTACTATGGCTACACCTTC	CASSAQGGAYYGYTF
TRBD1	TRBV5-5	TRBJ2-2	TGTGCCAGCAGCTTTGCAGGGGGCGCGAACACCGGGGAGCTGTTTTTT	CASSFAGGANTGELFF
-	TRBV5-1	TRBJ2-7	TGCGCCAGCAGCTTTTGGGCAGGTCCTTACGAGCAGTACTTC	CASSFWAGPYEQYF